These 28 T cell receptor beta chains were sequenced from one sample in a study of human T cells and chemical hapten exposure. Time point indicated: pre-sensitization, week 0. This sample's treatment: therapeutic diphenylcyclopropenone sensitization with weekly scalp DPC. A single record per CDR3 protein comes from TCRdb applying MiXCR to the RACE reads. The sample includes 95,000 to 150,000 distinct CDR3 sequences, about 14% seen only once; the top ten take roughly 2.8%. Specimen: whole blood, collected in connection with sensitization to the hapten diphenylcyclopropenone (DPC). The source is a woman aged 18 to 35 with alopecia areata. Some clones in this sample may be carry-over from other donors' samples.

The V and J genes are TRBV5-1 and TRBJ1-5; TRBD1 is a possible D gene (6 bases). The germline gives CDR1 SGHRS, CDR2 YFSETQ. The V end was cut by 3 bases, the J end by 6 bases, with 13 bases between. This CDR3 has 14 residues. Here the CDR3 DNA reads TGCGCCAGCAGCTCGGTAGGGGGTACTCAGCCCCAGCATTTT. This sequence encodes CASSSVGGTQPQHF.

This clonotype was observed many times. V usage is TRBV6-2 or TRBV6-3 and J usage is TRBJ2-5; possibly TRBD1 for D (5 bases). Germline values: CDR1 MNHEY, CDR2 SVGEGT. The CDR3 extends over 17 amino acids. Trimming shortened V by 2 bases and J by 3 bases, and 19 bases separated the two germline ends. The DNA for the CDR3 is TGTGCCAGCAGTTACCCAGCCAAGGCAGGGTACGAAGAGACCCAGTACTTC. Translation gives CASSYPAKAGYEETQYF.

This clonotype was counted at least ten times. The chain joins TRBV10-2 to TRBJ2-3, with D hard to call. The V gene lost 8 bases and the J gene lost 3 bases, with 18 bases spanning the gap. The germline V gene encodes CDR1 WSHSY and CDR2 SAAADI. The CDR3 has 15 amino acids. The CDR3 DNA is TGCGCCAGCTCCCCTGAGGTACGGCGGACAGATACGCAGTATTTT. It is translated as CASSPEVRRTDTQYF.

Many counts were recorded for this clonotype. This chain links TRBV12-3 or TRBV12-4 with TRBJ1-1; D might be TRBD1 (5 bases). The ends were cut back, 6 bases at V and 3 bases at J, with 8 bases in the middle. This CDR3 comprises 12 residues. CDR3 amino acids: CASRPRDTEAFF. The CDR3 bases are TGTGCCAGCAGACCCAGGGACACTGAAGCTTTCTTT.

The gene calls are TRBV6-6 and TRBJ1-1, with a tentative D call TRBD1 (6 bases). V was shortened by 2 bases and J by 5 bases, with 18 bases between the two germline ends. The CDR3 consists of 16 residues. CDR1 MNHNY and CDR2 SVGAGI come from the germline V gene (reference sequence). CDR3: CASSYLLSGEETEAFF. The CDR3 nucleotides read TGTGCCAGCAGTTACCTGCTTTCAGGGGAAGAAACTGAAGCTTTCTTT.

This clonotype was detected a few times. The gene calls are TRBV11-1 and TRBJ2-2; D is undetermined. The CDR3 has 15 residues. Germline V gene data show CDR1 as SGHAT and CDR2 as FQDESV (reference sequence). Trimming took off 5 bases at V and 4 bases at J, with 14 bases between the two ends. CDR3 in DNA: TGTGCCAGCAGCCTTACAGAGTTGGGCACCGGGGAGCTGTTTTTT. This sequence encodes CASSLTELGTGELFF.

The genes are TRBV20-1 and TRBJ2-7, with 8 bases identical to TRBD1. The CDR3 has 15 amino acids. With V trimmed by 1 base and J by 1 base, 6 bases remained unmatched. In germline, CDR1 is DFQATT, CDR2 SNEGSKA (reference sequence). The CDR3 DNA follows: TGCAGTGCTAGAGGGACCGGGACAGGATCCTACGAGCAGTACTTC. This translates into CSARGTGTGSYEQYF.

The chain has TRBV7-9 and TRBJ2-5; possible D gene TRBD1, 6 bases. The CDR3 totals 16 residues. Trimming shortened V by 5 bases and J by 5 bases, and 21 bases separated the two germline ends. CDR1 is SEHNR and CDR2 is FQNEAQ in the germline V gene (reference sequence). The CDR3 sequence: CASSPKMTGHEETQYF. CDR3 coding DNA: TGTGCCAGCAGCCCGAAGATGACAGGCCACGAGGAGACCCAGTACTTC. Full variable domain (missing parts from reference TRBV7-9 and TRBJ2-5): DTGVSQNPRHKITKRGQNVTFRCDPISEHNRLYWYRQTLGQGPEFLTYFQNEAQLEKSRLLSDRFSAERPKGSFSTLEIQRTEQGDSAMYLCASSPKMTGHEETQYFGPGTRLLVL.

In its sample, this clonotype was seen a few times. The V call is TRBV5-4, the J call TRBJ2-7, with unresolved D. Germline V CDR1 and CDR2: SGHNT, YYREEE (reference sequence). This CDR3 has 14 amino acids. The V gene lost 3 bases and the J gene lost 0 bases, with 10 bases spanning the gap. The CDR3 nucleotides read TGTGCCAGCAGCTCAGGTATTAGCTCCTACGAGCAGTACTTC. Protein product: CASSSGISSYEQYF. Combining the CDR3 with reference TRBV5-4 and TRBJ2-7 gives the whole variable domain ETGVTQSPTHLIKTRGQQVTLRCSSQSGHNTVSWYQQALGQGPQFIFQYYREEENGRGNFPPRFSGLQFPNYSSELNVNALELDDSALYLCASSSGISSYEQYFGPGTRLTVT.

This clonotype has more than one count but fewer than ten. In nucleotides, the CDR3 is TGTGCCAGCAGCTTAGGGACAGGGGAGGATCAGCCCCAGCATTTT. Translating gives CASSLGTGEDQPQHF. The rearrangement links TRBV7-6 to TRBJ1-5; 9 bases fit TRBD1. This CDR3 is 15 amino acids long. Germline V gives CDR1 SGHVS, CDR2 FNYEAQ. V lost 1 base and J lost 5; bases outside the gene matches: 3.

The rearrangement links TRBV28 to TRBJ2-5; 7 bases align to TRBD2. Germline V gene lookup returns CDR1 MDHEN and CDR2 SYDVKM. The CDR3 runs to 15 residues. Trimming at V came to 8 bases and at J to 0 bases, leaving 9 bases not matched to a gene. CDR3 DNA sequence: TGTGCCAGCCAGACACCCGGGGGGTACCAAGAGACCCAGTACTTC. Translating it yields CASQTPGGYQETQYF.

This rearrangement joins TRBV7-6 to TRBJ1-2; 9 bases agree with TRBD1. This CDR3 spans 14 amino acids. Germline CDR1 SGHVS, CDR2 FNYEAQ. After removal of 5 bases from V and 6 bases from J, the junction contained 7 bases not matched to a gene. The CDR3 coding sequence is TGTGCCAGCAGCCCGGGACAGGGTGTGGATGGCTACACCTTC. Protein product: CASSPGQGVDGYTF.

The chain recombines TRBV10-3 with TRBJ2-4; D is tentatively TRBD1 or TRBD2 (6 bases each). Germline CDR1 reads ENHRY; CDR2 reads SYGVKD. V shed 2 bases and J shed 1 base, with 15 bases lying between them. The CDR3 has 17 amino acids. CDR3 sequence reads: CAISEDRRGLAKNIQYF. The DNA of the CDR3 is TGTGCCATCAGTGAGGACAGGAGGGGTTTGGCCAAAAACATTCAGTACTTC.

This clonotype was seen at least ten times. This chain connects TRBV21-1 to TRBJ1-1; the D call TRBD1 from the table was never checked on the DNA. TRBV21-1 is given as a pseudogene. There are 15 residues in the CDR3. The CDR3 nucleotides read TGTGCCAGCAGACACCGGGGCAGCAGGAACACTGAAGCTTTCTTT. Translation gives CASRHRGSRNTEAFF.

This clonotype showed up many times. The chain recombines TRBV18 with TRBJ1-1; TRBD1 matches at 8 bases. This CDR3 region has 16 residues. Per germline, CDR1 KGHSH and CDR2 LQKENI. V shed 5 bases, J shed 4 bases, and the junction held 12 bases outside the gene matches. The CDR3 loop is CASSGQGPQMATEAFF. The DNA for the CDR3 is TGTGCCAGCTCAGGACAGGGTCCCCAGATGGCCACTGAAGCTTTCTTT.

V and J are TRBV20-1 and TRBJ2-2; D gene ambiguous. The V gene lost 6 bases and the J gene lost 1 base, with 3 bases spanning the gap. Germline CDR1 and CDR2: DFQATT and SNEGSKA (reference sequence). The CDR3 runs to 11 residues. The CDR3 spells CSAVNTGELFF. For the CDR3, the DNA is TGCAGTGCCGTGAACACCGGGGAGCTGTTTTTT.

CDR3 sequence: CASSLTSLETQYF. DNA for the CDR3: TGTGCCAGCAGCTTGACTAGCTTGGAGACCCAGTACTTC. V usage is TRBV7-2 and J usage is TRBJ2-5; 7 nucleotides align to TRBD2. V dropped 3 bases and J dropped 5; count of bases not matched to a gene: 3. The CDR3 has 13 residues. Germline-derived CDR1 and CDR2 are SGHTA and FQGNSA. The full variable domain, in which reference TRBV7-2 and TRBJ2-5 provide the parts outside the CDR3, is GAGVSQSPSNKVTEKGKDVELRCDPISGHTALYWYRQSLGQGLEFLIYFQGNSAPDKSGLPSDRFSAERTGGSVSTLTIQRTQQEDSAVYLCASSLTSLETQYFGPGTRLLVL.

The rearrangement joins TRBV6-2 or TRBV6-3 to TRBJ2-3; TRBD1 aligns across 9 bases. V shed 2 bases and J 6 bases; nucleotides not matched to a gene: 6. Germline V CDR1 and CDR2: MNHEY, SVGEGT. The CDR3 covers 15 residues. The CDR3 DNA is TGTGCCAGCAGTTACCCTTGGACAGGGGCTGATACGCAGTATTTT. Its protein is CASSYPWTGADTQYF.

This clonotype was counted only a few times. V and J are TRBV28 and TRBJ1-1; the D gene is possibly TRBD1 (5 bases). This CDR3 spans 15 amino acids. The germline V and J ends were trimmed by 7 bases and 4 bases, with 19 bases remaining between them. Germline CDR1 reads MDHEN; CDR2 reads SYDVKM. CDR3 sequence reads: CASIPGQGRATEAFF. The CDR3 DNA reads TGTGCCAGCATTCCCGGGCAGGGTAGGGCCACTGAAGCTTTCTTT.

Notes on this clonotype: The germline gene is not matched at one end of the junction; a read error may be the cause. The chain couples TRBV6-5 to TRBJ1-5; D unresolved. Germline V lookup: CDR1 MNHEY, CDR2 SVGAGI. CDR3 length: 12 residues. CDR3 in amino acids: CDNDPIGEPQHF. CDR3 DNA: TGCGACAACGACCCAATTGGGGAGCCCCAGCATTTT.

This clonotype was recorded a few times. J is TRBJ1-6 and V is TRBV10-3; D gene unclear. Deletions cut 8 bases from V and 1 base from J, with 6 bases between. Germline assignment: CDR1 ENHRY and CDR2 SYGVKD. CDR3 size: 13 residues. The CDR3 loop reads CAIGQSYNSPLHF. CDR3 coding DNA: TGTGCCATCGGGCAGTCCTATAATTCACCCCTCCACTTT.

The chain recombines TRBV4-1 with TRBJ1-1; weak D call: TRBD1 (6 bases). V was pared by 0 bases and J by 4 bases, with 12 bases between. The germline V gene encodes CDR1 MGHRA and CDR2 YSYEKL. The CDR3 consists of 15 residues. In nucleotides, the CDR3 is TGCGCCAGCAGCCAAGATAACAGGGTCATCACTGAAGCTTTCTTT. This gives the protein CASSQDNRVITEAFF.

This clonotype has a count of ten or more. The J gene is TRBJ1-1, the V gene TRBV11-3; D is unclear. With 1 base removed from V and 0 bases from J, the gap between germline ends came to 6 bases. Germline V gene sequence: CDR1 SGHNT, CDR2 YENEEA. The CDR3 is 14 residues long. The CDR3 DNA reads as TGTGCCAGCAGCTTAGGGGGAGTGAACACTGAAGCTTTCTTT. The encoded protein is CASSLGGVNTEAFF.

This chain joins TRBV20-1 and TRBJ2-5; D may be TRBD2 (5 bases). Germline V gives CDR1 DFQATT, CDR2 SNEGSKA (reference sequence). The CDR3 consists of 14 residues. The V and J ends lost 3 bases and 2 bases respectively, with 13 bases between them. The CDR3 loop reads CSAREVKVQETQYF. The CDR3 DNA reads TGCAGTGCTAGGGAGGTGAAGGTACAAGAGACCCAGTACTTC.

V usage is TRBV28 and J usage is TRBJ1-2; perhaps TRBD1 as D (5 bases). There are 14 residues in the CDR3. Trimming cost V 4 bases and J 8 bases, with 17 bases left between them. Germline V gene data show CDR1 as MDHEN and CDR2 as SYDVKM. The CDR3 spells CASSSGARAPGYTF. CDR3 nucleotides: TGTGCCAGCAGTTCGGGCGCCAGGGCGCCGGGCTACACCTTC.

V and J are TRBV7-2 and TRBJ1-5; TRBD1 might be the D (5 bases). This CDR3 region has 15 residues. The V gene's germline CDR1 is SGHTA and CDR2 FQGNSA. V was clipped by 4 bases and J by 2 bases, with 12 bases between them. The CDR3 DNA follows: TGTGCCAGCAGCTGGATCGGGGGGGGCAATCAGCCCCAGCATTTT. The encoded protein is CASSWIGGGNQPQHF.

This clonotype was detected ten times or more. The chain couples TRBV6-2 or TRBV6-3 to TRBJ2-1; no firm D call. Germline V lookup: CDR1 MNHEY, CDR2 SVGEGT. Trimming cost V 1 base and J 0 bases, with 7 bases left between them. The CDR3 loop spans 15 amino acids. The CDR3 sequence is CASSYYHLSYNEQFF. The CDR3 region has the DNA TGTGCCAGCAGTTACTACCACCTCTCCTACAATGAGCAGTTCTTC.

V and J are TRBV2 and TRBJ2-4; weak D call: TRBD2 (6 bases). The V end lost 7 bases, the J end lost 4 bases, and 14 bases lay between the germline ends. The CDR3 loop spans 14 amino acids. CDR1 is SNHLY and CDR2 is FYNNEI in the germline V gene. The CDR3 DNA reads TGTGCCAGCACCCGCGGGATCTCTAAAAACATTCAGTACTTC. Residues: CASTRGISKNIQYF.